This T cell receptor beta chain was profiled in a study of regulatory T cells in long-lasting Graves disease. The study, taken as a whole, reports: Study of thyroid tissue was not done, with only peripheral blood studied. Limited sample numbers may have lowered accuracy. Public clonotype sharing was higher in persistent than newly diagnosed patients.

The sample holds one count of this clonotype. The antigen remains unidentified. A much larger clone is a single base away; this may be a read error. The sample's time point: persistent/refractory GD, antithyroid drugs over 5 years with positive TRAb. The authors made the TCR library using RNA they extracted from PBMCs. A volume of roughly 9.9 milliliters of peripheral blood was collected in EDTA tubes. Construction of the TCR beta libraries employed iRepertoire HTBI primers in conjunction with Arm-PCR of CDR3 regions. TCRdb reprocessed the multiplex PCR reads with MiXCR, giving one entry per CDR3 protein. The data contain around 500,000 distinct CDR3 sequences, roughly 20% of them singletons. The CDR3 consists of 14 residues. Germline V gene sequence: CDR1 SEHNR, CDR2 FQNEAQ (reference sequence).

This receptor was identified in a female donor with Graves disease. This specimen was peripheral blood mononuclear cells (PBMCs), taken when the disease was refractory, from a patient treated with antithyroid drugs. This chain links TRBV7-9 with TRBJ1-2, with D possibly TRBD1 on 5 matching bases. The CDR3, as DNA: TGTGCCAGCAGCCCTGACGGGACTAACTATGGCTACATCTTC. It encodes CASSPDGTNYGYIF.